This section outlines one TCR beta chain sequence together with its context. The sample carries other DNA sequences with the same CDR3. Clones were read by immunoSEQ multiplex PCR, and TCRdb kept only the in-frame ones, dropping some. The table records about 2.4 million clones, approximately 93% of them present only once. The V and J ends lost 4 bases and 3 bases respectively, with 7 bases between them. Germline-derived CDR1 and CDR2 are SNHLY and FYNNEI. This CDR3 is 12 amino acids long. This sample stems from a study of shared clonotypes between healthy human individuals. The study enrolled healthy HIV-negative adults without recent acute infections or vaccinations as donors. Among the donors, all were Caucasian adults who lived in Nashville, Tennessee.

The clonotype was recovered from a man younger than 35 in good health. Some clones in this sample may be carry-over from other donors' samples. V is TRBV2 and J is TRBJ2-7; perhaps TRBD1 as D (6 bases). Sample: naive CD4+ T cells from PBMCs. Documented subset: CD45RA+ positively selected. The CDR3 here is CASSVDSYEQYF. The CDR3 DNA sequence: TGTGCCAGCAGTGTGGACAGCTACGAGCAGTACTTC.